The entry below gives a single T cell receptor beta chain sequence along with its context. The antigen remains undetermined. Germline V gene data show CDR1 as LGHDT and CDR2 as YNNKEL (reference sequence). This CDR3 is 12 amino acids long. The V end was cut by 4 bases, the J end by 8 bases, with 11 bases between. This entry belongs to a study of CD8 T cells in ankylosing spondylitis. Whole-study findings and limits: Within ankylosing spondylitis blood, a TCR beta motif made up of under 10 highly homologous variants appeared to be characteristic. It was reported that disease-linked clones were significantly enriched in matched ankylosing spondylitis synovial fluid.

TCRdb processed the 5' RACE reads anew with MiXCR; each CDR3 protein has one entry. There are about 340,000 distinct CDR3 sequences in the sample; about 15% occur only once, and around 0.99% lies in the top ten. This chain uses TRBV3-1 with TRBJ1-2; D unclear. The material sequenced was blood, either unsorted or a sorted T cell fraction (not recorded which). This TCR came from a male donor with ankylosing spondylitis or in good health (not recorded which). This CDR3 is CASSPSGTGYTF. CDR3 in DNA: TGTGCCAGCAGCCCCTCAGGCACGGGCTACACCTTC.